The rows below give T cell receptor beta chains drawn from one sample of a study of blood T cell repertoires in COVID-19. The method was immunoSEQ multiplex PCR; TCRdb's version includes in-frame clones alone and lacks a portion of them. The sample shows roughly 120,000 clones, 75% to 90% of them seen only once. Sequenced sample: peripheral blood. Receptors originate from a man between 65 and 80 years old with acute or convalescent COVID-19. Both conserved end residues are part of each CDR3. D genes are given only for firm matches. Clone size is given for some rows only: seen once, a few or many times, or a class if the clone is expanded.

TRBJ1-2 | NA | NA | TRBV7-9 | TGTGCCAGCGCTACAGGGAACTATGGCTACACCTTC | CASATGNYGYTF
TRBJ2-4 | NA | NA | TRBV19 | TGTGCCAGTAGCCCCACAGATAAACTAGCCAAAAACATTCAGTACTTC | CASSPTDKLAKNIQYF
TRBJ2-1 | NA | TRBD2 | TRBV6-4 | TGTGCCAGCAGTAGAACCCCTAGCGGGACCAATGAGCAGTTCTTC | CASSRTPSGTNEQFF
TRBJ1-1 | NA | TRBD1 | TRBV19 | TGTGCCAGTACCTTAAACAGGGGGAGACTTAACACTGAAGCTTTCTTT | CASTLNRGRLNTEAFF
TRBJ1-4 | NA | TRBD1 | TRBV9 | TGTGCCAGCAGCTCCCTGACAGGGCCAAATGAAAAACTGTTTTTT | CASSSLTGPNEKLFF
TRBJ2-1 | NA | TRBD2 | TRBV5-1 | TGCGCCAGTAGCGGGAGGGAATCCTACAATGAGCAGTTCTTC | CASSGRESYNEQFF
TRBJ2-5 | NA | NA | TRBV28 | TGTGCCAGCAGCCTCGGAGGGAATAACCAAGAGACCCAGTACTTC | CASSLGGNNQETQYF
TRBJ1-2 | NA | TRBD1 | TRBV3-1/TRBV3-2 | TGTGCCAGCAGCCCCAGGGGGCAGGGGGGTCGGGGCTACACCTTC | CASSPRGQGGRGYTF
TRBJ1-5 | NA | TRBD1 | TRBV19 | TGTGCCAGTAGTATAGATCACCGGGCCGGACAGGGGACTAATCAGCCCCAGCATTTT | CASSIDHRAGQGTNQPQHF
TRBJ1-2 | NA | TRBD1 | TRBV6-5 | TGTGCCAGCAGATTCGACGGACAGGTTGATGGCTACACCTTC | CASRFDGQVDGYTF
TRBJ1-2 | NA | TRBD1 | TRBV9 | TGTGCCAGCAGCCCAACAGGGGTACGGGGCTACACCTTC | CASSPTGVRGYTF
TRBJ1-1 | NA | NA | TRBV7-3 | TGTGCCAGCAGCCCAAGTGGGGGCGGGTCGAAGGCTTTCTTT | CASSPSGGGSKAFF
TRBJ2-2 | NA | TRBD2 | TRBV10-1 | TGCGCCAGCAGTAGGTCGGGGGGGCCTACCGGGGAGCTGTTTTTT | CASSRSGGPTGELFF
TRBJ2-6 | many | TRBD1 | TRBV15 | TGTGCCACCAATGCCGCATCGGGACAGGGTTTCTCTGGGGCCAACGTCCTGACTTTC | CATNAASGQGFSGANVLTF
TRBJ1-2 | NA | NA | TRBV5-4 | TGTGCCAGCAGCTCCGAGAACTATGGCTACACCTTC | CASSSENYGYTF
TRBJ2-1 | NA | TRBD2 | TRBV2 | TGTGCCAGCAGTGGGACTAGCGGGAGGGCCAGTGAGCAGTTCTTC | CASSGTSGRASEQFF
TRBJ1-5 | NA | TRBD1 | TRBV2 | TGTGCCAGCGTCCCCGGGACAGGGAACAATCAGCCCCAGCATTTT | CASVPGTGNNQPQHF
TRBJ2-7 | NA | NA | TRBV28 | TGTGCCAGCAGTTTCTGGACTGTCCCCGAGCAGTACTTC | CASSFWTVPEQYF
TRBJ2-1 | NA | TRBD2 | TRBV20-1 | TGCAGTGCTAGTAGCGGGAGGAGACACAATGAGCAGTTCTTC | CSASSGRRHNEQFF
TRBJ2-1 | NA | TRBD1 | TRBV4-1 | TGCGCCAGCAGCCAAACCGGGACAGGGATTCATGAGCAGTTCTTC | CASSQTGTGIHEQFF
TRBJ2-7 | NA | NA | TRBV20-1 | TGCAGTGCTACCAGTGGGCACGAGCAGTACTTC | CSATSGHEQYF
TRBJ1-6 | NA | TRBD1 | TRBV9 | TGTGCCAGCAGCGTAGAGGGGGCTAGGTCACCCCTCCACTTT | CASSVEGARSPLHF
TRBJ1-6 | NA | NA | TRBV6-5 | TGTGCCAGCGCCCGGGCAGCGGTAAATTCACCCCTCCACTTT | CASARAAVNSPLHF
TRBJ1-1 | NA | NA | TRBV28 | TGTGCCAGCAGCAACGTACAGGAGACTGAAGCTTTCTTT | CASSNVQETEAFF
TRBJ2-1 | NA | TRBD2 | TRBV6-5 | TGTGCCAGCAGATTTACCGGACTAGCGGGGTATGAGCAGTTCTTC | CASRFTGLAGYEQFF
TRBJ2-2 | NA | NA | TRBV6-5 | TGTGCCAGCTTCCCAGAGAACACCGGGGAGCTGTTTTTT | CASFPENTGELFF
TRBJ2-5 | NA | NA | TRBV7-8 | TGTGCCAGCAGGCCGATCACAGGGTACGAGACCCAGTACTTC | CASRPITGYETQYF
TRBJ1-5 | NA | TRBD1 | TRBV6-5 | TGTGCCAGCAGGGGGACAGAAAATCAGCCCCAGCATTTT | CASRGTENQPQHF
TRBJ2-2 | NA | TRBD2 | TRBV10-3 | TGTGCCATCAGGACTAGCGGGGGTAACACCGGGGAGCTGTTTTTT | CAIRTSGGNTGELFF
TRBJ1-2 | NA | NA | TRBV12-3/TRBV12-4 | TGTGCCAGCAGTTTAATTGGTTTACGGGGCTACACCTTC | CASSLIGLRGYTF
TRBJ2-7 | NA | TRBD2 | TRBV3-1/TRBV3-2 | TGTGCCAGCAGCCAAATTACTAGCGGTTCCTACGAGCAGTACTTC | CASSQITSGSYEQYF
TRBJ1-2 | NA | NA | TRBV6-6 | TGTGCCAGCAGTTACTCGGGCTCCGCTACCTTC | CASSYSGSATF
TRBJ2-3 | NA | TRBD2 | TRBV30 | TGTGCCGGGGGGGGTCGTTGGACAGATACGCAGTATTTT | CAGGGRWTDTQYF
TRBJ1-5 | NA | TRBD1 | TRBV2 | TGTGCCAGTCACGGACAGGGAGCCCATCAGCCCCAGCATTTT | CASHGQGAHQPQHF
TRBJ2-3 | few | NA | TRBV7-7 | TGTGCCAGCAGCTTATCCAGGGTAATAGATACGCAGTATTTT | CASSLSRVIDTQYF
TRBJ1-4 | NA | TRBD1 | TRBV28 | TGTGCCAGCAGCCTAACCTCCGGGACAGAGAGTGCAACTAATGAAAAACTGTTTTTT | CASSLTSGTESATNEKLFF
TRBJ1-5 | few | TRBD1 | TRBV6-6 | TGTGCCAGCAGTTACTCCGGGACAGTCCAGCCCCAGCATTTT | CASSYSGTVQPQHF
TRBJ2-2 | many | NA | TRBV6-5 | TGTGCCACTAGTTCAGGGGAGAACACCGGGGAGCTGTTTTTT | CATSSGENTGELFF
TRBJ2-2 | NA | TRBD1 | TRBV28 | TGTGCCAGCATATCACCCGGGACAGAATCCACCGGGGAGCTGTTTTTT | CASISPGTESTGELFF
TRBJ1-5 | NA | TRBD1 | TRBV28 | TGTGCCAGCATCCTTGACAGGGAAAATCAGCCCCAGCATTTT | CASILDRENQPQHF
TRBJ2-1 | NA | TRBD2 | TRBV11-3 | TGTGCCAGCAGCTTAGGGTCGGCGGGAGGCCTTTACAATGAGCAGTTCTTC | CASSLGSAGGLYNEQFF
TRBJ1-1 | NA | NA | TRBV9 | TGTGCCAGCAGCGTAGGGTGGGGCAACACTGAAGCTTTCTTT | CASSVGWGNTEAFF
TRBJ1-3 | NA | NA | TRBV9 | TGTGCCAGCAGCGGGGGACACTCTGGAAACACCATATATTTT | CASSGGHSGNTIYF
TRBJ2-2 | NA | TRBD2 | TRBV29-1 | TGCAGCGTTGCGGGGACTAGCGCTGCCGGGGAGCTGTTTTTT | CSVAGTSAAGELFF
TRBJ1-5 | few | NA | TRBV28 | TGTGCCAGCAGTCCCATTGACATTGATCAGCCCCAGCATTTT | CASSPIDIDQPQHF
TRBJ1-2 | NA | TRBD1 | TRBV6-1 | TGTGCCAGCAGTGAAGTTTCGGGACAGGCGAGCTACACCTTC | CASSEVSGQASYTF
TRBJ1-4 | NA | NA | TRBV30 | TGTGCCTGGAGTGTTTGGCAAATTAATGAAAAACTGTTTTTT | CAWSVWQINEKLFF
TRBJ1-4 | NA | TRBD1 | TRBV2 | TGTGCCAGCAATCTAGGGGGCGTTGGGTCTAATGAAAAACTGTTTTTT | CASNLGGVGSNEKLFF
TRBJ2-2 | few | NA | TRBV11-2 | TGTGCCAGCAGCCCTGACCGGGTCGACTTCGGCACCGGGGAGCTGTTTTTT | CASSPDRVDFGTGELFF
TRBJ1-1 | NA | NA | TRBV3-1/TRBV3-2 | TGTGCCAGCAGCCAGAACAGCGTGGGGGGAGCTTTCTTT | CASSQNSVGGAFF
TRBJ1-1 | NA | TRBD1 | TRBV30 | TGTGCCTGGAGTGTAGCCAGGGGGACTGAAGCTTTCTTT | CAWSVARGTEAFF
TRBJ2-2 | NA | NA | TRBV30 | TGTGCCTGGAGTGGCGGGTCCGGCACCGGGGAGCTGTTTTTT | CAWSGGSGTGELFF
TRBJ2-1 | NA | TRBD1 | TRBV9 | TGTGCCAGCAGCGTAACAGGGGGAAACAATGAGCAGTTCTTC | CASSVTGGNNEQFF
TRBJ2-4 | few | NA | TRBV19 | TGTGCCAGTAGCGGCCAGGGGCTAAACATTCAGTACTTC | CASSGQGLNIQYF
TRBJ1-2 | NA | NA | TRBV21-1 | TGTGCCAGCAGCAAATTGGGGAGGGCATCCTATGGCTACACCTTC | CASSKLGRASYGYTF
TRBJ2-3 | NA | TRBD1 | TRBV19 | TGTGCCAGTAGCAAAACACAGGGGACAGATACGCAGTATTTT | CASSKTQGTDTQYF
TRBJ1-5 | NA | NA | TRBV3-1/TRBV3-2 | TGTGCCAGCAGCCAAGATCGGGGACAGCCCCAGCATTTT | CASSQDRGQPQHF
TRBJ2-5 | NA | TRBD2 | TRBV5-4 | TGTGCCAGCAGCTTGGCGCCACTAGCGGCCCAAGAGACCCAGTACTTC | CASSLAPLAAQETQYF
TRBJ2-7 | NA | TRBD1 | TRBV10-3 | TGTGCCACAAGGGACAGCGGTTACGAGCAGTACTTC | CATRDSGYEQYF